This passage covers 23 T cell receptor beta chains from one sample sequenced in a study of T-cell reconstitution after alpha-beta-depleted transplantation in children (dated by TCRdb to the mid-2010s). The treatment or condition label on this specimen signifies: allogeneic hematopoietic cell transplantation with graft depleted of TCRalphabeta T cells and CD19 B cells. The library was produced with PCR. The instrument was an Illumina HiSeq 2500. TCR libraries were prepared with molecular barcoding, using unique molecular identifiers to normalize TCRbeta repertoire quantification. TCRdb redid the processing of the public reads, applying fastp at Q25 and MiXCR, and retained in-frame beta chains. Each CDR3 protein gets just one entry, which takes the most common genes and DNA from the rows behind it. For this sample the table gives about 78,000 distinct CDR3 sequences, of which 12% to 15% were detected only once. The ten most abundant clones make up roughly 30% of the sample.

This specimen was PBMCs, mostly from graft donor cells, taken 180 days after TCRalphabeta/CD19-depleted stem cell transplant. Source of these receptors: a male patient aged 2 to 10 who had a stem cell transplant for acute lymphoblastic leukemia, so the T cells may come from the graft donor.

The chain carries TRBV6-1 and TRBJ2-7; 8 positions match TRBD2. Per germline, CDR1 MNHNS and CDR2 SASEGT. Unmatched junction bases numbered 8, after V lost 10 bases and J lost 0 bases. The CDR3 runs to 14 residues. CDR3 protein: CATGGRGPSYEQYF. The CDR3, as DNA: TGTGCCACGGGGGGGCGGGGGCCCTCCTACGAGCAGTACTTC.

The V call is TRBV6-1, the J call TRBJ1-4; 8 nucleotides line up with TRBD1. The CDR3 is 15 amino acids. From germline, CDR1 is MNHNS and CDR2 SASEGT. V was pared by 6 bases and J by 8 bases, with 11 bases of the junction left unmatched. The CDR3 here is CASSVQGALGEKLFF. The CDR3 bases are TGTGCCAGCAGCGTTCAGGGGGCGCTTGGGGAAAAACTGTTTTTT.

The chain carries TRBV7-2 and TRBJ1-1; TRBD1 might be the D (5 bases). CDR3 length: 14 amino acids. Per germline, CDR1 SGHTA and CDR2 FQGNSA. V lost 3 bases and J 2 bases, leaving 10 bases between the germline ends. The CDR3 nucleotides are TGTGCCAGCAGCTTGATCCGGGGCAACACTGAAGCTTTCTTT. Its translation is CASSLIRGNTEAFF. Drawing the rest from reference TRBV7-2 and TRBJ1-1, the complete variable domain is GAGVSQSPSNKVTEKGKDVELRCDPISGHTALYWYRQSLGQGLEFLIYFQGNSAPDKSGLPSDRFSAERTGGSVSTLTIQRTQQEDSAVYLCASSLIRGNTEAFFGQGTRLTVV.

This clonotype came up a few times. The rearrangement links TRBV6-2 or TRBV6-3 to TRBJ1-1; TRBD1 matches at 11 bases. With 3 bases clipped from V and 4 bases from J, the junction kept 10 bases outside the gene matches. Germline V lookup: CDR1 MNHEY, CDR2 SVGEGT. CDR3 size: 17 residues. Here the CDR3 DNA reads TGTGCCAGCAGTTATTCTCCGGGACAGGGGGTGCTCACTGAAGCTTTCTTT. Translated, it gives CASSYSPGQGVLTEAFF.

Many counts were recorded for this clonotype. This chain joins TRBV9 and TRBJ1-1; possibly TRBD1 for D (6 bases). Between the trimmed V and J ends, which lost 3 bases and 10 bases, there was a span of 19 bases. Germline CDR1 and CDR2: SGDLS and YYNGEE. The length of the CDR3 is 14 residues. The CDR3 region is CASSETGHPLPAFF. CDR3 DNA sequence: TGTGCCAGCAGCGAGACGGGACACCCCCTTCCAGCTTTCTTT.

This clonotype was found a few times. V and J are TRBV6-1 and TRBJ2-2, with 12 bases lining up with TRBD2. CDR3 length: 16 amino acids. The trim removed 5 bases at V and 8 bases at J, leaving 9 bases unmatched. CDR1 MNHNS and CDR2 SASEGT come from the germline V gene. Here the CDR3 DNA reads TGTGCCAGCAGTCCCCAACCCGGGACTAGCGGGGGGGAGCTGTTTTTT. Amino acid sequence: CASSPQPGTSGGELFF.

The V gene is TRBV5-5, the J gene TRBJ1-1, with TRBD1 as a possible D gene (5 bases). Trimming shortened V by 0 bases and J by 1 base, and 10 bases separated the two germline ends. CDR1 and CDR2 (germline): SGHKS, YYEKEE (reference sequence). CDR3 length: 15 amino acids. The CDR3 DNA reads TGTGCCAGCAGCTTGGATCCCAGGGAGAACACTGAAGCTTTCTTT. Translation: CASSLDPRENTEAFF.

This chain joins TRBV7-9 and TRBJ2-2, with D possibly matching TRBD2 (5 bases). The CDR3 is 14 residues long. CDR1 and CDR2 (germline): SEHNR, FQNEAQ (reference sequence). V lost 4 bases and J lost 6, with 12 bases in between. CDR3 sequence (DNA): TGTGCCAGCAGCTACGGGTCCGGGGCCGGGGAGCTGTTTTTT. Encoded protein: CASSYGSGAGELFF.

This clonotype was counted at least ten times. The rearrangement links TRBV5-1 to TRBJ2-1; a weak D match, TRBD2 (5 bases). The CDR3 is made up of 12 amino acids. Trimming took 3 bases from V and 7 from J, leaving 8 bases between them. The V gene's germline CDR1 is SGHRS and CDR2 YFSETQ. This CDR3 is CASSSGLNEQFF. As DNA, the CDR3 is TGCGCCAGCAGCTCGGGGTTGAATGAGCAGTTCTTC.

V is TRBV2 and J is TRBJ2-7, with TRBD1 matching 8 bases. J gave up 1 base and V 6 bases, and 17 bases lay outside the gene matches. This CDR3 has 18 amino acids. CDR1 is SNHLY and CDR2 is FYNNEI in the germline V gene. The CDR3 DNA reads as TGTGCCAGCAGCCATCAAAAGGCCCCCGGGACAGGTTCCTACGAGCAGTACTTC. It codes for CASSHQKAPGTGSYEQYF.

The chain joins TRBV12-3 or TRBV12-4 to TRBJ2-1; 8 bases are shared with TRBD2. Germline trimming cut 2 bases from V and 0 bases from J; bases unmatched to any gene: 9. The CDR3 contains 18 residues. In DNA, the CDR3 is TGTGCCAGCAGTTTATATTCATCCGGGAGGGCCTCCTACAATGAGCAGTTCTTC. The encoded protein is CASSLYSSGRASYNEQFF.

This clonotype has a handful of counts. V is TRBV20-1 and J is TRBJ2-6; D gene unclear. V was clipped by 3 bases and J by 0 bases, with 9 bases between them. The CDR3 runs to 15 residues. The germline CDR1 and CDR2 sequences are DFQATT and SNEGSKA (reference sequence). The CDR3 reads CSASGVLSGANVLTF. The CDR3 nucleotides are TGCAGTGCTAGCGGTGTCCTCTCTGGGGCCAACGTCCTGACTTTC.

This clonotype was recorded a few times. The chain combines TRBV5-1 with TRBJ2-7, with D possibly TRBD1 on 6 matching bases. Between the trimmed V and J ends, which lost 7 bases and 0 bases, there was a span of 14 bases. The CDR3 has 14 amino acids. Germline lookup yields CDR1 SGHRS and CDR2 YFSETQ. The CDR3: CASSKTGSSYEQYF. The CDR3, as DNA: TGCGCCAGCTCTAAGACAGGTAGCTCCTACGAGCAGTACTTC.

The rearrangement uses TRBV27 and TRBJ1-1, with D tentatively TRBD1 (6 bases). This CDR3 is built from 16 residues. Germline V gene lookup returns CDR1 MNHEY and CDR2 SMNVEV (reference sequence). V was pared by 6 bases and J by 0 bases, with 17 bases between. Written as DNA, the CDR3 is TGTGCCAGCAGCCCGAGGACAGCTTTAATGAACACTGAAGCTTTCTTT. This sequence encodes CASSPRTALMNTEAFF.

The chain uses TRBV15 and TRBJ2-1; D is possibly TRBD1 or TRBD2 (5 bases each). The CDR3 runs to 17 residues. Trimming left V 1 base short and J 0 bases short, with 13 bases between. From germline, CDR1 is LNHNV and CDR2 YYDKDF (reference sequence). In nucleotides, the CDR3 is TGTGCCACCAGCAGAGGAGCAGGGACCAGCTCCTACAATGAGCAGTTCTTC. It specifies CATSRGAGTSSYNEQFF.

The chain has TRBV24-1 and TRBJ1-2; 8 nucleotides line up with TRBD1. This CDR3 is 18 amino acids long. Germline CDR1 reads KGHDR; CDR2 reads SFDVKD. Trimming removed 4 bases from V and 0 bases from J; junction bases left unmatched: 12. The CDR3 loop is CATSDRGRGPLANYGYTF. The CDR3 coding sequence is TGTGCCACCAGTGACCGGGGCAGGGGGCCGTTGGCTAACTATGGCTACACCTTC.

The sample holds many counts of this clonotype. The chain joins TRBV6-1 to TRBJ1-5; D not resolved. V was shortened by 5 bases and J by 7 bases, with 15 bases between the two germline ends. Germline-derived CDR1 and CDR2 are MNHNS and SASEGT. CDR3 length: 14 residues. The CDR3 coding sequence is TGTGCCAGCAGTCCTTCTATGGGGAGGCAGCCCCAGCATTTT. Protein sequence: CASSPSMGRQPQHF.

This clonotype was seen repeatedly, ten times or more. This sequence joins TRBV2 and TRBJ2-2; a weak D match, TRBD2 (5 bases). V was cut by 7 bases and J by 1 base, with 16 bases left in between. Germline V gene lookup returns CDR1 SNHLY and CDR2 FYNNEI. This CDR3 is 16 amino acids long. The DNA for the CDR3 is TGTGCCAGCACCGAAATCCTACTAGTGAACACCGGGGAGCTGTTTTTT. It codes for CASTEILLVNTGELFF.

The V gene is TRBV7-2, the J gene TRBJ2-7; a possible D gene is TRBD1 (5 bases). Trimming stripped 1 base from V and 3 bases from J, with 10 bases between. Germline V lookup: CDR1 SGHTA, CDR2 FQGNSA. The CDR3 covers 14 residues. The CDR3, as DNA: TGTGCCAGCAGCTTAGACAGGACAATCTACGAGCAGTACTTC. It is translated as CASSLDRTIYEQYF.

This clonotype was recorded many times. The chain employs TRBV5-1 and TRBJ2-5; maybe TRBD1 (5 bases). The CDR3 is made up of 13 amino acids. Trimming cost V 3 bases and J 7 bases, with 13 bases left between them. Germline V gene data show CDR1 as SGHRS and CDR2 as YFSETQ. The CDR3 region is CASSSSWQGTQYF. The DNA of the CDR3 is TGCGCCAGCAGCTCCAGTTGGCAGGGGACCCAGTACTTC.

This clonotype was seen more than once but under ten times. The CDR3: CASSLAEAGEETQYF. The CDR3 nucleotides read TGTGCCAGCAGCTTAGCGGAGGCAGGGGAAGAGACCCAGTACTTC. This chain uses TRBV7-9 with TRBJ2-5; D may be TRBD1 (6 bases). Germline lookup yields CDR1 SEHNR and CDR2 FQNEAQ (reference sequence). The germline V and J ends were trimmed by 0 bases and 3 bases, with 11 bases remaining between them. This CDR3 has 15 residues.

This clonotype was observed once. The rearrangement links TRBV25-1 to TRBJ2-5, with unresolved D. Trimming took 7 bases from V and 2 from J, leaving 14 bases between them. The CDR3 runs to 14 residues. Germline CDR1 MGHDK, CDR2 SYGVNS. In DNA, the CDR3 is TGTGCCAGCACCGAAGGGCGGATTCAAGAGACCCAGTACTTC. It is translated as CASTEGRIQETQYF. The whole variable domain, filled in from reference TRBV25-1 and TRBJ2-5, reads EADIYQTPRYLVIGTGKKITLECSQTMGHDKMYWYQQDPGMELHLIHYSYGVNSTEKGDLSSESTVSRIRTEHFPLTLESARPSHTSQYLCASTEGRIQETQYFGPGTRLLVL.

This clonotype was observed many times. The rearrangement links TRBV20-1 to TRBJ1-1, with D unclear. In germline, CDR1 is DFQATT, CDR2 SNEGSKA (reference sequence). V gave up 6 bases and J gave up 6 bases, with 14 bases separating them. The CDR3 is made up of 12 amino acids. The CDR3 DNA sequence: TGCAGTGCCAGCAGAGGGTTGGCTGAAGCTTTCTTT. Its protein is CSASRGLAEAFF.